This T cell receptor (beta chain) is from a study of blood T cells in healthy people across ages. This clonotype was observed a few times. Its antigen remains unidentified. A second PCR, run for about 7 to 11 cycles, used a sample-barcoded 5' primer plus a J-beta primer mix. There were at least 2.5 million CDR3-containing paired-end reads obtained from each sample. TCRdb re-derived calls from the 5' RACE reads in MiXCR, one entry per CDR3 protein. Of about a million distinct CDR3 sequences listed, 35% to 40% are singletons. Germline V gives CDR1 SQVTM, CDR2 ANQGSEA. V lost 3 bases and J lost 9; bases outside the gene matches: 10. This CDR3 is built from 13 residues. Study results and caveats: The fall in TCR beta diversity per million T cells was roughly linear with age.

Isolation yielded PBMCs, at least 7 million per sample, in every case. This sequence was found in a man aged 18 to 35 in good health. J is TRBJ1-2 and V is TRBV29-1, with TRBD1 matching over 7 bases. Sequenced: blood. The chain's CDR3 is CSVDKQGTGSYTF. The CDR3 nucleotides read TGCAGCGTTGACAAACAGGGGACCGGGAGCTACACCTTC.